A single sample gave rise to the 6 T cell receptor beta chains below, sequenced in a study of blood T cell repertoires in COVID-19. Repertoires were generated with immunoSEQ multiplex PCR, while TCRdb's copy carries only in-frame clones and drops some. Of some 170,000 clones in the sample, approximately 90% were seen once. The source material was peripheral blood. The receptors derive from a woman between 50 and 59 years old with acute or convalescent COVID-19.

J is TRBJ2-3 and V is TRBV27; 9 nucleotides align to TRBD1. Germline V gene sequence: CDR1 MNHEY, CDR2 SMNVEV (reference sequence). Trimming at V came to 8 bases and at J to 0 bases, leaving 6 bases not matched to a gene. This CDR3 region has 15 residues. CDR3 loop: CASSGTGRSTDTQYF. The CDR3 region has the DNA TGTGCCAGCTCCGGGACAGGGAGGAGCACAGATACGCAGTATTTT.

J is TRBJ2-1 and V is TRBV18, with D perhaps matching TRBD2 (5 bases). V lost 0 bases and J lost 0, with 12 bases in between. The germline gives CDR1 KGHSH, CDR2 LQKENI. This CDR3 contains 17 residues. The CDR3 bases are TGTGCCAGCTCACCACCGGTCGGAGGTCGCTCCTACAATGAGCAGTTCTTC. Translating it yields CASSPPVGGRSYNEQFF.

V and J are TRBV7-2 and TRBJ2-5; 8 bases align to TRBD1. Germline assignment: CDR1 SGHTA and CDR2 FQGNSA. This CDR3 spans 18 amino acids. Germline trimming cut 6 bases from V and 4 bases from J; bases unmatched to any gene: 19. CDR3 sequence reads: CASRRMVGTGGLSETQYF. For the CDR3, the DNA is TGTGCCAGCAGGCGAATGGTCGGGACAGGCGGCTTATCAGAGACCCAGTACTTC.

V gene TRBV6-2 or TRBV6-3 combines with J gene TRBJ1-1; TRBD1 matches 9 bases. The CDR3 consists of 15 residues. Germline lookup yields CDR1 MNHEY and CDR2 SVGEGT. With 4 bases clipped from V and 1 base from J, the junction kept 4 bases outside the gene matches. The CDR3 region has the DNA TGTGCCAGCAGTTTCCCGGACAGGGGGAACACTGAAGCTTTCTTT. It translates to CASSFPDRGNTEAFF.

The chain recombines TRBV9 with TRBJ2-5; TRBD2 matches 7 bases. CDR1 SGDLS and CDR2 YYNGEE come from the germline V gene. With 2 bases clipped from V and 2 bases from J, the junction kept 3 bases outside the gene matches. The CDR3 is made up of 14 amino acids. The CDR3 bases are TGTGCCAGCAGCGTGGGGGGGACTCAAGAGACCCAGTACTTC. Translation: CASSVGGTQETQYF.

V gene TRBV3-1 (or the pseudogene TRBV3-2) combines with J gene TRBJ1-1; 7 bases are shared with TRBD1. The CDR3 sequence is 14 residues long. In germline, CDR1 is LGHDT, CDR2 YNNKEL (reference sequence). The V segment lost 1 base and the J segment 4 bases; nucleotides outside the gene matches: 3. Written as DNA, the CDR3 is TGTGCCAGCAGCCAAGGGCAGGGGGGCACTGAAGCTTTCTTT. Its protein is CASSQGQGGTEAFF.